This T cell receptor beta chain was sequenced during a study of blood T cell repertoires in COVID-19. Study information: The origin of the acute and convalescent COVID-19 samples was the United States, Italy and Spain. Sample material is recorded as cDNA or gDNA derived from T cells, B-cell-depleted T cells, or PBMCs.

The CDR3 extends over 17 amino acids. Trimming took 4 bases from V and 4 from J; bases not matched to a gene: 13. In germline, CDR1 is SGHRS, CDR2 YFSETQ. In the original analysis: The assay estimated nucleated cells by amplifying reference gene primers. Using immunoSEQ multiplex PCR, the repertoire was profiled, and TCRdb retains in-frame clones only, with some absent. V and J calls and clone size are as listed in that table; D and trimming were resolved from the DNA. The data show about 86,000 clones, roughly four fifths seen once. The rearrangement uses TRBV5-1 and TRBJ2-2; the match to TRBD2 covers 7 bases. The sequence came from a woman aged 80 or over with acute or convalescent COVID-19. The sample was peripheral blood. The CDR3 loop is CASSRSSGGQTTGELFF. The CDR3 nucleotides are TGCGCCAGCAGCCGTTCGTCGGGAGGCCAAACCACCGGGGAGCTGTTTTTT.